This T cell receptor (beta chain) was found in a study of T-cell memory formation after mild COVID-19. The CDR3 loop spans 15 amino acids. The germline CDR1 and CDR2 sequences are SEHNR and FQNEAQ (reference sequence). V dropped 4 bases and J dropped 6; count of bases not matched to a gene: 9. General study results and limits: Some responding clones appeared in pre-infection memory, suggesting cross-reactive memory joined.

TCRdb reprocessed the 5' RACE reads with MiXCR, giving one entry per CDR3 protein. The sample consists of 200,000 to 250,000 distinct CDR3 sequences, less than 20% of them appearing once. A note on this clonotype: Its antigen is not known.

The specimen was PBMCs or a T cell subset sorted from them (not recorded which). This clonotype was sampled from a man aged 18 to 30 who had mild COVID-19 (a few samples of this study predate the infection). Cell type and time point are not known. V and J are TRBV7-9 and TRBJ2-1, with 7 bases fitting TRBD1. CDR3 sequence: CASSCRDRESNEQFF. CDR3 in DNA: TGTGCCAGCAGCTGCCGGGACAGAGAGTCCAATGAGCAGTTCTTC.